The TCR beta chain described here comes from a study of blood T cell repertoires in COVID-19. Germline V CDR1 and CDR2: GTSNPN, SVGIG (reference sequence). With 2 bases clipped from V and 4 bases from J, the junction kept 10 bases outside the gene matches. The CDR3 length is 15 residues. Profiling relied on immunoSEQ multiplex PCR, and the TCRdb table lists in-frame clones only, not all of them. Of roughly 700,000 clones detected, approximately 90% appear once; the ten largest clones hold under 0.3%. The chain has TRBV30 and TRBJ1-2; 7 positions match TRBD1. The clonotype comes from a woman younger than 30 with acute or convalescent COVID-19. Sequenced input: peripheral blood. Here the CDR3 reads CAWSPTDRHFYGYTF. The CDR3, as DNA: TGTGCCTGGAGTCCGACGGACAGGCATTTCTATGGCTACACCTTC.